The entry below gives a single TCR beta chain sequence along with its context. The antigen remains unidentified. Both 60 Vbeta primers and 13 Jbeta primers went into the PCR. Using immunoSEQ multiplex PCR, the repertoire was profiled, and TCRdb retains in-frame clones only, with some absent. The data hold 75,000 to 95,000 clones, with about 81% observed a single time. CDR1 is LGHNA, CDR2 YNFKEQ, per germline. The CDR3 extends over 14 amino acids. J was trimmed by 3 bases and V by 4 bases; bases with no gene match: 1. This sample was included in a study of cytomegalovirus exposure and HLA in healthy donors. At sampling all donors were nominally healthy, likely with unrecorded immune exposures. Study-level points and caveats: One cluster of highly shared sequence variants probably arose as a sequencing artifact. Equally common other TCR beta chains were less clonally expanded than HLA-associated ones, a later analysis found.

The gene calls are TRBV4-2 and TRBJ2-5; 11 bases are shared with TRBD2. The sample comprised PBMCs. The sequence came from a young man in good health and CMV-seronegative. In DNA, the CDR3 is TGTGCCAGCAGCCCGGGACTAGCGGAAGAGACCCAGTACTTC. It translates to CASSPGLAEETQYF.